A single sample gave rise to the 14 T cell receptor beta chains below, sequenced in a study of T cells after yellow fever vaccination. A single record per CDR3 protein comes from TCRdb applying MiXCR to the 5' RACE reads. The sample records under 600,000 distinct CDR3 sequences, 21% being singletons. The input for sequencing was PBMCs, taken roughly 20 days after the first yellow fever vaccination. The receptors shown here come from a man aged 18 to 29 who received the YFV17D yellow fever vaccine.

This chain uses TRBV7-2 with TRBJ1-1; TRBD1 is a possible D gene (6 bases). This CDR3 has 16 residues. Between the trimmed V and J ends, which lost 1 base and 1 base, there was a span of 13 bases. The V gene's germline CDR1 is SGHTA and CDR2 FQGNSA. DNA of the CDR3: TGTGCCAGCAGCTTAGGGTTCAGGGGCGAGAACACTGAAGCTTTCTTT. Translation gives CASSLGFRGENTEAFF.

The CDR3 loop reads CASSPGLTSLPSETQYF. As DNA, the CDR3 is TGCGCCAGCAGCCCCGGGCTGACTAGCCTACCCTCCGAGACCCAGTACTTC. This sequence joins TRBV5-1 and TRBJ2-5; 7 bases align to TRBD2. The CDR3 has 17 amino acids. Germline V gene data show CDR1 as SGHRS and CDR2 as YFSETQ. V lost 4 bases, J lost 5 bases, and 17 bases stayed unmatched.

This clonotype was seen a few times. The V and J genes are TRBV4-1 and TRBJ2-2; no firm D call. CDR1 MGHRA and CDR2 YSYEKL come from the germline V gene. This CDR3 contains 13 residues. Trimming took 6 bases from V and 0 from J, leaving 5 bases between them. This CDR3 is CASRPANTGELFF. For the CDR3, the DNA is TGCGCCAGCAGGCCCGCGAACACCGGGGAGCTGTTTTTT.

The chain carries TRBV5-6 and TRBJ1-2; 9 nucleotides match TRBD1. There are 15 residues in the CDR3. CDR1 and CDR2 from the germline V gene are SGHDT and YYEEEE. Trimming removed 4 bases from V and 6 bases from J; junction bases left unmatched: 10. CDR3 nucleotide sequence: TGTGCCAGCAGCACCCCTACCGGGACAGGGAATGGCTACACCTTC. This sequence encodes CASSTPTGTGNGYTF.

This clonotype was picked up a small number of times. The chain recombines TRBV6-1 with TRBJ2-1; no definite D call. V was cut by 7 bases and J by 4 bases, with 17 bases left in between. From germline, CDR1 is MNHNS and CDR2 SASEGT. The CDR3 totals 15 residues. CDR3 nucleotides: TGTGCCAGCAATGGTCGCGGCCGAGCATACAATGAGCAGTTCTTC. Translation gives CASNGRGRAYNEQFF.

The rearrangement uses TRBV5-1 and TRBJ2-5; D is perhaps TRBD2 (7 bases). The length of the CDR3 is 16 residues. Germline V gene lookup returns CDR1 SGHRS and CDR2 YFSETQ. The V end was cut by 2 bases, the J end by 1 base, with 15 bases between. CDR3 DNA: TGCGCCAGCAGCTTAATCGCGGGGGCAAGCCAAGAGACCCAGTACTTC. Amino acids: CASSLIAGASQETQYF.

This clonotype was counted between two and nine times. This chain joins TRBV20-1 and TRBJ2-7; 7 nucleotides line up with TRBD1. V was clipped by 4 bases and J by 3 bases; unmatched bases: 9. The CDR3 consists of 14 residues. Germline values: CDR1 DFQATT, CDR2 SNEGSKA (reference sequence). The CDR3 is CSAKKGATGYEQYF. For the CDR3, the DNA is TGCAGTGCTAAGAAGGGGGCTACGGGCTACGAGCAGTACTTC.

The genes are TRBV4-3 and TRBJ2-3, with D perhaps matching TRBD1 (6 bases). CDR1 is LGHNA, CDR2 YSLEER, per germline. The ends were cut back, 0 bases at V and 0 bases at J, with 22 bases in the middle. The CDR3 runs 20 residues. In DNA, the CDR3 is TGCGCCAGCAGCCAAGAAGGGGACACGTTCGGTCGCCCTAGCACAGATACGCAGTATTTT. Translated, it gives CASSQEGDTFGRPSTDTQYF.

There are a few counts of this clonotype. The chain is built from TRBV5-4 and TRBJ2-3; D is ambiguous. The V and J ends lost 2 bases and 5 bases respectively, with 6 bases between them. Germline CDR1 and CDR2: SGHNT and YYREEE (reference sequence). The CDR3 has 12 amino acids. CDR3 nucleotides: TGTGCCAGCAGCTTTTCGGTAGATACGCAGTATTTT. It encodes CASSFSVDTQYF.

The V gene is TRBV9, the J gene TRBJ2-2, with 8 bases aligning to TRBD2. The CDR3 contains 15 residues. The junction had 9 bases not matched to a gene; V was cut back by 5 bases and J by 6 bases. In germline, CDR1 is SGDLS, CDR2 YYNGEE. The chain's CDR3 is CASRGTSGASGELFF. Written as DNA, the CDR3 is TGTGCCAGCAGGGGGACTAGTGGCGCATCCGGGGAGCTGTTTTTT.

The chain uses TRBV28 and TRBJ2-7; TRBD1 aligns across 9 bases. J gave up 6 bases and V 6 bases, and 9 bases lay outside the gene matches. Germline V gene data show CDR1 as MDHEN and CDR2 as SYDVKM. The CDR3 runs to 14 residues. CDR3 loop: CASRQTGGGSEQYV. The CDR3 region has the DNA TGTGCCAGCAGACAGACAGGGGGTGGCTCCGAGCAGTACGTC.

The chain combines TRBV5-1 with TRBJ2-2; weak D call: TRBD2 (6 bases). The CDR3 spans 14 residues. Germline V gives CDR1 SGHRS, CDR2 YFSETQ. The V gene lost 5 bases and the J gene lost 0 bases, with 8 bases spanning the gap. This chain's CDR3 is CASREGANTGELFF. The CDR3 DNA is TGCGCCAGCAGGGAGGGCGCGAACACCGGGGAGCTGTTTTTT.

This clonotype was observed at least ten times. The CDR3 nucleotides read TGCGCCAGCAGCCAAGAAGTGGCCAGGGACGAGCAGTACGTC. Amino acid sequence: CASSQEVARDEQYV. The chain couples TRBV4-1 to TRBJ2-7; perhaps TRBD1 as D (5 bases). Trimming removed 0 bases from V and 5 bases from J, with 11 bases in between. Germline V gives CDR1 MGHRA, CDR2 YSYEKL. The length of the CDR3 is 14 residues.

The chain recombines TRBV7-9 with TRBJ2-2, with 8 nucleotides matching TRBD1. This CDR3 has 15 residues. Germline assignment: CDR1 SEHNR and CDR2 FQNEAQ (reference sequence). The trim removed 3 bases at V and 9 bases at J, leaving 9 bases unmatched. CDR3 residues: CASSFNRGNQRELFF. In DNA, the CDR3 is TGTGCCAGCAGCTTTAACAGGGGGAACCAAAGGGAGCTGTTTTTT.